This T cell receptor beta chain was sequenced during a study of cytomegalovirus exposure and HLA in healthy donors. Study-level results: Roughly even sequencing depth across donors was the assumption behind the presence/absence analyses.

Regarding this clone: Its specificity is not known.

PCR was performed using 60 Vbeta and 13 Jbeta primers. Profiled with immunoSEQ multiplex PCR; TCRdb holds only in-frame clones, not every one. The repertoire includes about 190,000 clones, roughly 75% of them detected once, and about 4.8% sits in the top ten. This CDR3 has 17 amino acids. Germline V gene data show CDR1 as MGHRA and CDR2 as YSYEKL. V trimming: 2 bases; J trimming: 3 bases; junction bases outside the gene matches: 10. This receptor was obtained from a man aged 25-40 years in good health and CMV-seropositive. The V and J genes are TRBV4-1 and TRBJ1-3, with 7 nucleotides matching TRBD1. Sequences were obtained from PBMCs. In DNA, the CDR3 is TGCGCCAGCAGCCAACTTGGAGGGGGCGTCGTTGGAAACACCATATATTTT. It codes for CASSQLGGGVVGNTIYF.